A selection of T cell receptor beta chains follows, all from one sample in a study of T cell responses to AZD1222 COVID-19 vaccine. Clones were read by immunoSEQ multiplex PCR, and TCRdb kept only the in-frame ones, dropping some. Among 200,000 or so clones, about 87% were seen once, and the ten largest hold around 5.8%. Specimen: peripheral blood, collected on day 0 of AZD1222 vaccination. These TCRs come from an adult in good health. Both conserved end residues are part of each CDR3. D genes are given only for firm matches. Clone size appears in some rows only: once, few, many, or a class for an expanded clone.

>.|TRBJ2-2|.|TRBV7-2
CASRNQGSDTGELFF
TGTGCCAGCAGAAACCAGGGTTCTGACACCGGGGAGCTGTTTTTT
>.|TRBJ2-3|TRBD1|TRBV10-3
CAISESAGTGTQYF
TGTGCCATCAGTGAGTCCGCAGGGACAGGTACGCAGTATTTT
>.|TRBJ2-1|TRBD2|TRBV29-1
CSVAVTSGLSSYNEQFF
TGCAGCGTGGCGGTGACTAGCGGGTTAAGCTCCTACAATGAGCAGTTCTTC
>.|TRBJ2-7|.|TRBV6-1
CASSERGARYEQYF
TGTGCCAGCAGTGAACGGGGAGCCCGCTACGAGCAGTACTTC
>.|TRBJ1-2|TRBD1|TRBV10-2
CASSDQGGLAYGYTF
TGCGCCAGCAGTGATCAGGGGGGTCTAGCCTATGGCTACACCTTC
>.|TRBJ2-7|.|TRBV6-1
CASSEGNSYEQYF
TGTGCCAGCAGTGAAGGGAACTCCTACGAGCAGTACTTC
>.|TRBJ1-6|.|TRBV5-4
CASSFGGGGAGYSPLHF
TGTGCCAGCTCCTTTGGGGGCGGGGGCGCGGGATATTCACCCCTCCACTTT
>.|TRBJ2-7|TRBD2|TRBV3-1/TRBV3-2
CASSLRTSGGYEQYF
TGTGCCAGCAGCCTTCGGACTAGCGGGGGCTACGAGCAGTACTTC
>.|TRBJ2-5|TRBD2|TRBV3-1/TRBV3-2
CASSQALASLAGEETQYF
TGTGCCAGCAGCCAAGCCCTCGCCAGCCTAGCGGGGGAGGAGACCCAGTACTTC
>.|TRBJ1-6|TRBD1|TRBV30
CAWQQGGNSPLHF
TGTGCCTGGCAACAGGGGGGTAATTCACCCCTCCACTTT
>.|TRBJ2-7|.|TRBV24-1
CATSDLAEQYF
TGTGCCACCAGTGATTTGGCTGAGCAGTACTTC
>.|TRBJ2-1|.|TRBV3-1/TRBV3-2
CASSQAYVGPNNEQFF
TGTGCCAGCAGCCAAGCCTACGTCGGACCTAACAATGAGCAGTTCTTC
>.|TRBJ2-1|TRBD1|TRBV5-1
CASEGTGFDNEQFF
TGCGCCAGCGAGGGGACAGGGTTCGACAATGAGCAGTTCTTC
>.|TRBJ2-7|.|TRBV6-2/TRBV6-3
CASSEELGTPPIPRPLYF
TGTGCCAGCAGTGAGGAACTCGGGACTCCCCCAATCCCAAGGCCCCTGTACTTC
>.|TRBJ1-2|TRBD1|TRBV7-2
CASSFGAGGSSGYTF
TGTGCCAGCAGCTTTGGGGCAGGGGGCAGTAGTGGCTACACCTTC
>.|TRBJ1-2|.|TRBV7-9
CASSPQGDYGYTF
TGTGCCAGCAGCCCTCAGGGAGACTATGGCTACACCTTC
>.|TRBJ2-1|.|TRBV24-1
CATSGRRGANSYNEQFF
TGTGCCACCAGTGGGCGACGGGGGGCGAACTCCTACAATGAGCAGTTCTTC
>once|TRBJ1-5|.|TRBV27
CASSERYNSNQPQHF
TGTGCCAGCAGCGAGCGGTACAATAGCAATCAGCCCCAGCATTTT
>once|TRBJ1-2|TRBD1|TRBV28
CASSLGRQGGYTF
TGTGCCAGCAGTTTAGGACGACAGGGTGGCTACACCTTC
>once|TRBJ2-7|TRBD1|TRBV5-1
CASSWGQGAYEQYF
TGCGCCAGCAGCTGGGGACAGGGAGCCTACGAGCAGTACTTC
>.|TRBJ2-1|TRBD2|TRBV19
CASRRAASGVYNEQFF
TGTGCCAGTAGAAGGGCGGCTAGCGGGGTCTACAATGAGCAGTTCTTC
>.|TRBJ2-2|TRBD1|TRBV9
CASSGPRTGRAGELFF
TGTGCCAGCAGCGGGCCCCGGACAGGGCGCGCCGGGGAGCTGTTTTTT
>.|TRBJ2-1|.|TRBV4-3
CASSHHQASSYNEQFF
TGCGCCAGCAGCCACCACCAGGCTAGCTCCTACAATGAGCAGTTCTTC
>few|TRBJ1-1|.|TRBV29-1
CSVERKGTVAEAFF
TGCAGCGTTGAACGAAAGGGGACTGTTGCTGAAGCTTTCTTT
>.|TRBJ1-5|TRBD1|TRBV18
CASSPPGTGNRPQHF
TGTGCCAGCTCACCACCGGGGACAGGGAATCGGCCCCAGCATTTT
>.|TRBJ2-2|.|TRBV28
CASSLGNGPNTGELFF
TGTGCCAGCAGTTTAGGTAATGGCCCGAACACCGGGGAGCTGTTTTTT
>.|TRBJ2-5|TRBD1|TRBV18
CASSPIDRARETQYF
TGTGCCAGCTCACCCATAGACAGGGCAAGGGAGACCCAGTACTTC
>.|TRBJ1-3|.|TRBV18
CASSPQDVTAGNTIYF
TGTGCCAGCTCACCGCAGGACGTTACGGCTGGAAACACCATATATTTT
>.|TRBJ1-5|.|TRBV29-1
CSVAGQRDQPQHF
TGCAGCGTTGCAGGACAGAGAGATCAGCCCCAGCATTTT
>.|TRBJ1-5|TRBD1|TRBV18
CASSPTTGGDNQPQHF
TGTGCCAGCTCACCAACGACAGGGGGCGACAATCAGCCCCAGCATTTT
>.|TRBJ2-1|TRBD2|TRBV10-1
CARGLAGVEQFF
TGCGCCAGGGGACTAGCGGGGGTTGAGCAGTTCTTC
>.|TRBJ1-2|TRBD1|TRBV14
CASSQWTGESGYTF
TGTGCCAGCAGCCAATGGACAGGGGAGAGTGGCTACACCTTC
>.|TRBJ2-2|.|TRBV10-1
CASQPGTGELFF
TGCGCCAGTCAACCAGGGACCGGGGAGCTGTTTTTT
>once|TRBJ2-7|TRBD2|TRBV3-1/TRBV3-2
CASSLKGGSDEQYF
TGTGCCAGCAGCCTCAAGGGCGGGAGCGACGAGCAGTACTTC
>.|TRBJ1-5|.|TRBV7-9
CASSLEGRVEQPQHF
TGTGCCAGCAGCTTAGAGGGGCGAGTGGAACAGCCCCAGCATTTT
>.|TRBJ2-7|TRBD1|TRBV28
CASSLRIYRTGGLSYEQYF
TGTGCCAGCAGTTTAAGGATTTATAGGACAGGGGGCCTATCCTACGAGCAGTACTTC
>.|TRBJ2-5|TRBD1|TRBV11-2
CASSLSDAFRGQGAETQYF
TGTGCCAGCAGCTTAAGCGATGCCTTCCGGGGACAGGGTGCAGAGACCCAGTACTTC
>.|TRBJ1-6|.|TRBV25-1
CATSGTWTTYNSPLHF
TGTGCCACCTCTGGGACATGGACTACGTATAATTCACCCCTCCACTTT
>few|TRBJ2-5|TRBD2|TRBV4-1
CASSPGLAGSETQYF
TGCGCCAGCAGCCCGGGACTAGCGGGCTCAGAGACCCAGTACTTC
>.|TRBJ1-6|TRBD1|TRBV6-5
CASRIRGDYNSPLHF
TGTGCCAGCAGGATCAGGGGGGACTATAATTCACCCCTCCACTTT
>.|TRBJ1-2|.|TRBV12-3/TRBV12-4
CASSFLTAYGYTF
TGTGCCAGCAGTTTTTTGACAGCCTATGGCTACACCTTC
>few|TRBJ1-2|TRBD1|TRBV28
CASSGTVYGYTF
TGTGCCAGCAGTGGGACAGTCTATGGCTACACCTTC
>.|TRBJ1-2|TRBD1|TRBV28
CATSGQGHYGYTF
TGTGCCACCTCGGGACAGGGCCACTATGGCTACACCTTC
>.|TRBJ2-3|TRBD2|TRBV18
CASSPPGRGEDTQYF
TGTGCCAGCTCGCCGCCAGGGAGGGGAGAAGATACGCAGTATTTT
>.|TRBJ2-7|.|TRBV14
CASSPGQNYEQYF
TGTGCCAGCAGCCCTGGACAGAACTACGAGCAGTACTTC
>.|TRBJ1-4|.|TRBV7-2
CASSLDRAINEKLFF
TGTGCCAGCAGCTTAGACAGGGCTATTAATGAAAAACTGTTTTTT
>.|TRBJ1-1|.|TRBV6-6
CASSYAGGRVPLGAFF
TGTGCCAGCAGTTACGCGGGGGGCCGAGTACCCTTGGGAGCTTTCTTT
>.|TRBJ1-1|.|TRBV7-9
CASSLGAGAGNTEAFF
TGTGCCAGCAGCTTAGGTGCTGGAGCGGGGAACACTGAAGCTTTCTTT
>.|TRBJ2-3|TRBD2|TRBV7-2
CASSPPGGRGTDTQYF
TGTGCCAGCAGTCCACCGGGGGGGCGGGGCACAGATACGCAGTATTTT